One and the same sample provided the 21 T cell receptor beta chains below, sequenced in a study of blood T cell repertoires in COVID-19 (dated by TCRdb to the early 2020s). The library was generated by the immunoSEQ multiplex PCR assay. As stored in TCRdb, this immuneACCESS dataset retains in-frame rearrangements with V and J assigned. A fraction of the clones does not appear; measured against another copy, unresolved V genes explain less than half of the discrepancy, and the remainder lacks a known reason. This sample is represented by around 120,000 clones; roughly nine tenths of them were singletons. The ten largest clones capture 4% to 5% of the sample. The specimen sequenced was peripheral blood. The source of these receptors is a man in his 60s with COVID-19, enrolled during active disease.

The rearrangement uses TRBV27 and TRBJ2-1; 8 bases agree with TRBD2. Per germline, CDR1 MNHEY and CDR2 SMNVEV (reference sequence). After removal of 5 bases from V and 7 bases from J, the junction contained 10 bases not matched to a gene. This CDR3 region has 15 residues. CDR3 protein: CASSPPAGVSNEQFF. The CDR3 DNA reads TGTGCCAGCAGTCCTCCAGCGGGAGTGAGTAATGAGCAGTTCTTC.

CDR3 nucleotide sequence: TGTGCCTGGAGAGTGAGCTCTGGAAACACCATATATTTT. Amino acids: CAWRVSSGNTIYF. This chain connects TRBV30 to TRBJ1-3, with no clear D. Germline V gene data show CDR1 as GTSNPN and CDR2 as SVGIG (reference sequence). CDR3 length equals 13 residues. Trimming removed 3 bases from V and 0 bases from J, with 6 bases in between.

This clone came up once. The genes are TRBV29-1 and TRBJ1-1, with no clear D. Germline CDR1 reads SQVTM; CDR2 reads ANQGSEA. The CDR3 extends over 14 amino acids. Trimming took off 4 bases at V and 1 base at J, with 13 bases between the two ends. The CDR3 sequence is CSVGGGRGNTEAFF. CDR3 nucleotides: TGCAGCGTTGGAGGTGGTCGGGGGAACACTGAAGCTTTCTTT.

The chain uses TRBV5-1 and TRBJ2-3, with unresolved D. Deletions cut 4 bases from V and 1 base from J, with 7 bases between. Per the germline V gene, CDR1 is SGHRS and CDR2 is YFSETQ. The CDR3 is made up of 13 amino acids. The CDR3 bases are TGCGCCAGCAGCACGCAGGGCACAGATACGCAGTATTTT. The encoded protein is CASSTQGTDTQYF.

The chain has TRBV29-1 and TRBJ1-1, with TRBD1 identical over 8 bases. The ends lost 7 bases at V and 1 base at J; junction bases unmatched: 11. Germline assignment: CDR1 SQVTM and CDR2 ANQGSEA. The CDR3 consists of 15 residues. The CDR3 bases are TGCAGCGCCAGGACAGGGCCACGCCCGAACACTGAAGCTTTCTTT. Amino acids: CSARTGPRPNTEAFF.

The J gene is TRBJ1-1, the V gene TRBV7-3; D gene unclear. In germline, CDR1 is SGHTA, CDR2 FQGTGA. CDR3 size: 14 residues. V was pared by 1 base and J by 5 bases, with 11 bases between. Written as DNA, the CDR3 is TGTGCCAGCAGCTTAATAGGTGAGGGTACTGAAGCTTTCTTT. Translating it yields CASSLIGEGTEAFF.

The rearrangement joins TRBV6-5 to TRBJ1-6, with TRBD1 as a possible D gene (6 bases). Between the trimmed V and J ends, which lost 6 bases and 9 bases, there was a span of 18 bases. Germline lookup yields CDR1 MNHEY and CDR2 SVGAGI. The CDR3 has 15 amino acids. CDR3 in amino acids: CASRSSRTEGSPLHF. The CDR3 nucleotides are TGTGCCAGCAGATCTTCGAGGACAGAGGGTTCACCCCTCCACTTT.

This chain connects TRBV30 to TRBJ2-5; 8 bases are shared with TRBD2. Germline V gene data show CDR1 as GTSNPN and CDR2 as SVGIG (reference sequence). The CDR3 length is 13 residues. Germline trimming cut 0 bases from V and 5 bases from J; bases unmatched to any gene: 2. The CDR3 reads CAWSVRLAETQYF. Here the CDR3 DNA reads TGTGCCTGGAGTGTAAGACTAGCGGAGACCCAGTACTTC.

The V and J genes are TRBV19 and TRBJ2-1, with a tentative D call TRBD2 (5 bases). Trimming took off 5 bases at V and 6 bases at J, with 14 bases between the two ends. The CDR3 consists of 14 residues. Germline lookup yields CDR1 LNHDA and CDR2 SQIVND (reference sequence). The CDR3 region is CASSLRELSNEQFF. Written as DNA, the CDR3 is TGTGCCAGTAGTCTGAGGGAATTAAGCAATGAGCAGTTCTTC.

The gene calls are TRBV18 and TRBJ1-4, with D unresolved. The ends were cut back, 5 bases at V and 0 bases at J, with 13 bases in the middle. CDR1 and CDR2 (germline): KGHSH, LQKENI. The CDR3 has 16 residues. This CDR3 is CASSREADATNEKLFF. For the CDR3, the DNA is TGTGCCAGCTCAAGGGAGGCAGATGCAACTAATGAAAAACTGTTTTTT.

The CDR3 here is CSASPGDTQYF. CDR3 nucleotides: TGCAGTGCTAGCCCAGGGGATACGCAGTATTTT. The V and J genes are TRBV20-1 and TRBJ2-3; tentatively, D is TRBD1 (5 bases). The CDR3 covers 11 residues. The ends were cut back, 3 bases at V and 6 bases at J, with 7 bases in the middle. The germline CDR1 and CDR2 sequences are DFQATT and SNEGSKA (reference sequence).

This clone showed up just once. The chain uses TRBV5-1 and TRBJ2-1; 11 bases map to TRBD2. CDR3 length: 16 residues. From germline, CDR1 is SGHRS and CDR2 YFSETQ. With V trimmed by 3 bases and J by 7 bases, 9 bases remained unmatched. CDR3 protein: CASSSLSGRDLNEQFF. DNA for the CDR3: TGCGCCAGCAGCTCGCTTAGCGGGAGGGACCTAAATGAGCAGTTCTTC.

V is TRBV6-2 or TRBV6-3 and J is TRBJ2-1; 12 bases map to TRBD2. V dropped 4 bases and J dropped 7; count of bases not matched to a gene: 8. The CDR3 is 16 residues long. Germline CDR1 MNHEY, CDR2 SVGEGT. CDR3 in DNA: TGTGCCAGCAGTTCCCTGACTAGCGGGAGCGGTAATGAGCAGTTCTTC. This translates into CASSSLTSGSGNEQFF.

The chain joins TRBV30 to TRBJ1-2; a weak D match, TRBD1 (5 bases). The V end lost 4 bases, the J end lost 4 bases, and 16 bases lay between the germline ends. This CDR3 has 14 residues. Germline-derived CDR1 and CDR2 are GTSNPN and SVGIG (reference sequence). CDR3 in amino acids: CAWKYAPTVYGYTF. The CDR3 DNA is TGTGCCTGGAAGTACGCCCCGACAGTCTATGGCTACACCTTC.

This chain links TRBV30 with TRBJ2-1; TRBD2 matches at 12 bases. V was pared by 7 bases and J by 10 bases, with 20 bases of the junction left unmatched. The CDR3 loop spans 17 amino acids. Germline lookup yields CDR1 GTSNPN and CDR2 SVGIG (reference sequence). The CDR3 protein is CASTGGGLAGGPWEQFF. The CDR3 DNA reads TGTGCCTCCACGGGGGGAGGGCTAGCGGGAGGGCCATGGGAGCAGTTCTTC. Full variable domain (remainder filled in from reference TRBV30 and TRBJ2-1): SQTIHQWPATLVQPVGSPLSLECTVEGTSNPNLYWYRQAAGRGLQLLFYSVGIGQISSEVPQNLSASRPQDRQFILSSKKLLLSDSGFYLCASTGGGLAGGPWEQFFGPGTRLTVL.

This chain joins TRBV7-8 and TRBJ1-4; no clear D. Deletions cut 2 bases from V and 7 bases from J, with 11 bases between. Germline V gene sequence: CDR1 SGHVS, CDR2 FQNEAQ. This CDR3 is built from 14 residues. The CDR3 DNA reads TGTGCCAGCAGCTTAAATGGAGGAAGTGAAAAACTGTTTTTT. Protein: CASSLNGGSEKLFF. The entire variable domain, with the rest obtained from reference TRBV7-8 and TRBJ1-4, is as follows: GAGVSQSPRYKVAKRGQDVALRCDPISGHVSLFWYQQALGQGPEFLTYFQNEAQLDKSGLPSDRFFAERPEGSVSTLKIQRTQQEDSAVYLCASSLNGGSEKLFFGSGTQLSVL.

The V call is TRBV5-8, the J call TRBJ2-1, with 14 nucleotides matching TRBD2. Germline trimming cut 7 bases from V and 2 bases from J; bases unmatched to any gene: 14. CDR3 length: 19 amino acids. Germline V lookup: CDR1 SGHTS, CDR2 YDEGEE. The CDR3 nucleotides are TGTGCCAGCCCACTAGGGACTAGCGGGAGAAGTTCGACCTACAATGAGCAGTTCTTC. As protein: CASPLGTSGRSSTYNEQFF.

V and J are TRBV12-3 or TRBV12-4 and TRBJ2-3; 7 bases fit TRBD1. Germline trimming cut 6 bases from V and 6 bases from J; bases unmatched to any gene: 3. This CDR3 has 12 amino acids. The CDR3 coding sequence is TGTGCCAGCAGCGTCAGGGGGGATACGCAGTATTTT. Translating gives CASSVRGDTQYF.

This chain joins TRBV4-1 and TRBJ1-5; the D is unclear. The CDR3 runs to 16 residues. The germline V and J ends were trimmed by 6 bases and 6 bases, with 21 bases remaining between them. CDR1 is MGHRA and CDR2 is YSYEKL in the germline V gene. CDR3 residues: CASSSALALRGQPQHF. The CDR3 nucleotides read TGCGCCAGCAGTTCAGCCCTGGCTCTTCGGGGTCAGCCCCAGCATTTT.

This clone appeared a few times. The chain couples TRBV20-1 to TRBJ2-4; D gene ambiguous. Looked up from germline, CDR1 is DFQATT and CDR2 is SNEGSKA (reference sequence). The CDR3 is 15 residues long. The V gene lost 3 bases and the J gene lost 1 base, with 13 bases spanning the gap. CDR3 region: CSASGSVYAKNIQYF. CDR3 DNA: TGCAGTGCTAGTGGCAGCGTGTATGCCAAAAACATTCAGTACTTC.

V and J are TRBV19 and TRBJ1-4, with unresolved D. This CDR3 spans 13 amino acids. Trimming took 5 bases from V and 5 from J, leaving 9 bases between them. Germline CDR1 LNHDA, CDR2 SQIVND (reference sequence). CDR3 DNA sequence: TGTGCCAGTAGTCACAACAGAAATGAAAAACTGTTTTTT. This codes for CASSHNRNEKLFF.